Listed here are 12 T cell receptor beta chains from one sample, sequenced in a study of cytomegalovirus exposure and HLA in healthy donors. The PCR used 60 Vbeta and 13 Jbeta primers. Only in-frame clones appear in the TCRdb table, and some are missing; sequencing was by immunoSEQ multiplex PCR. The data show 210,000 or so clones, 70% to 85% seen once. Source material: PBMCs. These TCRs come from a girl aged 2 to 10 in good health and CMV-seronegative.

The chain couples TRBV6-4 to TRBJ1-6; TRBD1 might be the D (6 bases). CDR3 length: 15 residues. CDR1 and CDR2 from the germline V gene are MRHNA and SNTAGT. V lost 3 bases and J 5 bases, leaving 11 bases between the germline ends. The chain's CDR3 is CASSEGGPDNSPLHF. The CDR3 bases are TGTGCCAGCAGTGAAGGGGGTCCTGATAATTCACCCCTCCACTTT.

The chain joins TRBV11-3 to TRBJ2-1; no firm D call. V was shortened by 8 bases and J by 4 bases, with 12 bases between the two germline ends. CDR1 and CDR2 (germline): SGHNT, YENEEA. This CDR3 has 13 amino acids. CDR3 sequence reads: CASGRYPYNEQFF. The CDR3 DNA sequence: TGTGCCAGCGGGCGCTACCCTTACAATGAGCAGTTCTTC. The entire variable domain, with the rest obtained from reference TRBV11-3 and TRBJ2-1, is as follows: EAGVVQSPRYKIIEKKQPVAFWCNPISGHNTLYWYLQNLGQGPELLIRYENEEAVDDSQLPKDRFSAERLKGVDSTLKIQPAELGDSAVYLCASGRYPYNEQFFGPGTRLTVL.

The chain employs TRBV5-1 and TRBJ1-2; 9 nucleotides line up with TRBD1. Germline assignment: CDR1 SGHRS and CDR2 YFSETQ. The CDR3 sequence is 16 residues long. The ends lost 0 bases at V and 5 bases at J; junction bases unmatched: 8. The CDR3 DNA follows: TGCGCCAGCAGCTTGGATACGACAGGGGGAAGGTATGGCTACACCTTC. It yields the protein CASSLDTTGGRYGYTF.

CDR3 coding DNA: TGTGCCAGTAGTAAGGGACTAGCGGGAGGGCCGATGAATGAGCAGTTCTTC. Translation: CASSKGLAGGPMNEQFF. This chain links TRBV19 with TRBJ2-1; 16 nucleotides agree with TRBD2. The CDR3 is 17 amino acids. V shed 4 bases, J shed 7 bases, and the junction held 7 bases outside the gene matches. Germline CDR1 is LNHDA and CDR2 is SQIVND (reference sequence).

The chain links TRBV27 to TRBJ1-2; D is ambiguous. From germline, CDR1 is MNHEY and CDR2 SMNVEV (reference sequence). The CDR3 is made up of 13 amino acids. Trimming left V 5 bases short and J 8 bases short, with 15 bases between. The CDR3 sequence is CASSQTARGGYTF. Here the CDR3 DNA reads TGTGCCAGCAGTCAAACCGCCAGAGGCGGCTACACCTTC.

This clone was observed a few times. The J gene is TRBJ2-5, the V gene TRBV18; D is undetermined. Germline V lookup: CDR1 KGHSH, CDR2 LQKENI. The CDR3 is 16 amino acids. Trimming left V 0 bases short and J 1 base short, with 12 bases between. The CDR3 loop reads CASSPPSAGLQETQYF. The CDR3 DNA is TGTGCCAGCTCACCACCGTCGGCAGGCCTCCAAGAGACCCAGTACTTC.

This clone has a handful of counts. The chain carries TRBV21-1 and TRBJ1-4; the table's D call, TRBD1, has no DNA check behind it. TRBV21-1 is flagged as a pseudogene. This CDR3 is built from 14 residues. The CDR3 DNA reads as TGTGCCAGCAGTGACGGGACAGGGGGTGGAAAACTGTTTTTT. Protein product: CASSDGTGGGKLFF.

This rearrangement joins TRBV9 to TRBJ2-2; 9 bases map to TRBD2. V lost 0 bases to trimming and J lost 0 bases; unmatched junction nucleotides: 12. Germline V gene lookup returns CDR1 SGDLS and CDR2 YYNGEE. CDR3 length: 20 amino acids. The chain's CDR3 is CASSVGPSGATTPNTGELFF. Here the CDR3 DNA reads TGTGCCAGCAGCGTAGGACCTAGCGGGGCGACAACGCCGAACACCGGGGAGCTGTTTTTT.

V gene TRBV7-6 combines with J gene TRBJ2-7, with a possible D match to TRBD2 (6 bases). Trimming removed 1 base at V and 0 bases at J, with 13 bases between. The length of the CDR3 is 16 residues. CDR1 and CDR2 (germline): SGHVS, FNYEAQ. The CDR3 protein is CASSLGGDHISYEQYF. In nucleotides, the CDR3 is TGTGCCAGCAGCTTAGGCGGGGACCATATCTCCTACGAGCAGTACTTC.

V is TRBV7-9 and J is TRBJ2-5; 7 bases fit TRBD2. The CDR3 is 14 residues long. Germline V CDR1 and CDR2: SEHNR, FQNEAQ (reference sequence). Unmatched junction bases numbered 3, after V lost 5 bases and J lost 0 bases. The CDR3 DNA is TGTGCCAGCAGCCCCGGGGGGTACCAAGAGACCCAGTACTTC. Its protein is CASSPGGYQETQYF. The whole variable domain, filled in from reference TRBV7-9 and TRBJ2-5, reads DTGVSQNPRHKITKRGQNVTFRCDPISEHNRLYWYRQTLGQGPEFLTYFQNEAQLEKSRLLSDRFSAERPKGSFSTLEIQRTEQGDSAMYLCASSPGGYQETQYFGPGTRLLVL.

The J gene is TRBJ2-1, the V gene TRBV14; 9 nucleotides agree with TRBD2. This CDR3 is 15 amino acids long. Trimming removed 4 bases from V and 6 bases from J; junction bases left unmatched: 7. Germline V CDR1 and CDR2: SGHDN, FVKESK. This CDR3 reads CASSLLAGGLNEQFF. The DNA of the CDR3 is TGTGCCAGCAGCCTTCTGGCGGGGGGGCTCAATGAGCAGTTCTTC.

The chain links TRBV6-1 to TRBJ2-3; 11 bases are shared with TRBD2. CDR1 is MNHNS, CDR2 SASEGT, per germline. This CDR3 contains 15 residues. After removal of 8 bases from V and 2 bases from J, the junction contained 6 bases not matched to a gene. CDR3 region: CASAVSGGATDTQYF. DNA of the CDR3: TGTGCCAGCGCGGTTAGCGGGGGGGCCACAGATACGCAGTATTTT.